These 25 T cell receptor beta chains originate from one sample sequenced in a study of blood T cell repertoires in COVID-19. Repertoires were generated with immunoSEQ multiplex PCR, while TCRdb's copy carries only in-frame clones and drops some. In the table there are under 140,000 clones, less than 75% of which are singletons. What was sequenced was peripheral blood. The origin of the receptors is a woman aged 60 to 75 with acute or convalescent COVID-19.

V and J are TRBV5-1 and TRBJ1-2; D might be TRBD1 (6 bases). CDR1 and CDR2 (germline): SGHRS, YFSETQ. The V gene lost 6 bases and the J gene lost 1 base, with 16 bases spanning the gap. The CDR3 contains 15 residues. CDR3 sequence: CASTQGHRDNYGYTF. CDR3 DNA: TGCGCCAGCACCCAAGGACACAGGGATAACTATGGCTACACCTTC.

The gene calls are TRBV7-2 and TRBJ2-7, with TRBD1 as a possible D gene (5 bases). Germline V CDR1 and CDR2: SGHTA, FQGNSA. The CDR3 spans 15 residues. Trimming took off 1 base at V and 0 bases at J, with 10 bases between the two ends. The CDR3 DNA follows: TGTGCCAGCAGCTTAGACCCAGGGTCCTCCTACGAGCAGTACTTC. Residues: CASSLDPGSSYEQYF.

The chain couples TRBV18 to TRBJ1-1; weak D call: TRBD1 (5 bases). This CDR3 region has 14 residues. Trimming took 2 bases from V and 5 from J, leaving 12 bases between them. Germline V gives CDR1 KGHSH, CDR2 LQKENI. The CDR3 here is CASSPIQEGTEAFF. The CDR3 DNA reads as TGTGCCAGCTCACCAATTCAGGAGGGGACTGAAGCTTTCTTT. Using reference TRBV18 and TRBJ1-1 for the parts outside the CDR3, the full variable domain is NAGVMQNPRHLVRRRGQEARLRCSPMKGHSHVYWYRQLPEEGLKFMVYLQKENIIDESGMPKERFSAEFPKEGPSILRIQQVVRGDSAAYFCASSPIQEGTEAFFGQGTRLTVV.

The chain combines TRBV2 with TRBJ1-4; a weak D match, TRBD1 (6 bases). V was pared by 5 bases and J by 0 bases, with 10 bases between. There are 15 residues in the CDR3. Looked up from germline, CDR1 is SNHLY and CDR2 is FYNNEI. CDR3 protein: CASSRTGTTNEKLFF. In DNA form, the CDR3 reads TGTGCCAGCAGTCGTACAGGGACAACTAATGAAAAACTGTTTTTT.

This clone came up once. DNA for the CDR3: TGTGCCAGCAGCCAACGGTTGTTCTTGACGCGGGGGAGTCAAGAGACCCAGTACTTC. Residues: CASSQRLFLTRGSQETQYF. The chain recombines TRBV4-2 with TRBJ2-5, with 7 bases aligning to TRBD2. This CDR3 comprises 19 residues. Per germline, CDR1 LGHNA and CDR2 YNFKEQ. Trimming took 2 bases from V and 2 from J; bases not matched to a gene: 17.

The chain carries TRBV28 and TRBJ2-7, with D perhaps matching TRBD1 (5 bases). The CDR3 covers 14 residues. Germline V gene sequence: CDR1 MDHEN, CDR2 SYDVKM. With 6 bases removed from V and 4 bases from J, the gap between germline ends came to 16 bases. This CDR3 reads CASRGSRQGYEQYF. The CDR3 DNA follows: TGTGCCAGCAGAGGATCGCGGCAGGGTTACGAGCAGTACTTC.

The chain joins TRBV19 to TRBJ1-1; D is ambiguous. Germline V gene lookup returns CDR1 LNHDA and CDR2 SQIVND (reference sequence). Trimming removed 4 bases from V and 4 bases from J, with 13 bases in between. The CDR3 spans 14 residues. CDR3 loop: CASSNEGLSTEAFF. The CDR3 bases are TGTGCCAGTAGTAACGAGGGTTTGAGCACTGAAGCTTTCTTT.

The chain links TRBV3-1 (or the pseudogene TRBV3-2) to TRBJ1-1; 8 bases are a match to TRBD1. The length of the CDR3 is 14 residues. Germline CDR1 reads LGHDT; CDR2 reads YNNKEL (reference sequence). V was clipped by 6 bases and J by 5 bases; unmatched bases: 8. The chain's CDR3 is CASRHTGGYTEAFF. CDR3 nucleotides: TGTGCCAGCAGACATACAGGGGGGTATACTGAAGCTTTCTTT.

The V call is TRBV12-3 or TRBV12-4, the J call TRBJ1-2; perhaps TRBD1 as D (5 bases). Between the trimmed V and J ends, which lost 1 base and 2 bases, there was a span of 5 bases. This CDR3 comprises 13 residues. The CDR3 coding sequence is TGTGCCAGCAGTTTAGGGGGCAACTATGGCTACACCTTC. This gives the protein CASSLGGNYGYTF.

The gene calls are TRBV3-1 (or the pseudogene TRBV3-2) and TRBJ1-3; the D gene is possibly TRBD1 (6 bases). Germline V gene data show CDR1 as LGHDT and CDR2 as YNNKEL (reference sequence). The ends were cut back, 2 bases at V and 2 bases at J, with 7 bases in the middle. This CDR3 has 14 amino acids. In DNA, the CDR3 is TGTGCCAGCAGCCAAAACAGGGCTGGAAACACCATATATTTT. Its protein is CASSQNRAGNTIYF.

This clone was seen a few times. The chain carries TRBV10-2 and TRBJ2-7; TRBD1 aligns across 7 bases. Per germline, CDR1 WSHSY and CDR2 SAAADI. This CDR3 has 15 residues. The J segment lost 2 bases and the V segment lost 3 bases, leaving 7 bases of the junction unmatched. The CDR3 DNA sequence: TGCGCCAGCAGTGAAAGGGGCCAGGGGGCCTACGAGCAGTACTTC. Residues: CASSERGQGAYEQYF.

The chain carries TRBV7-2 and TRBJ1-1; the D gene is possibly TRBD1 (6 bases). Looked up from germline, CDR1 is SGHTA and CDR2 is FQGNSA. The CDR3 is 15 residues long. Between the trimmed V and J ends, which lost 0 bases and 8 bases, there was a span of 16 bases. The CDR3 is CASSLAAGKGEEAFF. The CDR3 DNA is TGTGCCAGCAGCTTAGCGGCAGGTAAGGGGGAAGAAGCTTTCTTT.

This chain links TRBV7-2 with TRBJ1-5, with a weak D call TRBD1 (6 bases). This CDR3 has 15 residues. Germline values: CDR1 SGHTA, CDR2 FQGNSA. Trimming left V 4 bases short and J 5 bases short, with 15 bases between. In nucleotides, the CDR3 is TGTGCCAGCAGCTCAATACAGGGTTGGCATCAGCCCCAGCATTTT. Translation gives CASSSIQGWHQPQHF.

V and J are TRBV5-5 and TRBJ2-7; TRBD1 is a possible D gene (5 bases). Trimming cost V 3 bases and J 2 bases, with 15 bases left between them. CDR3 length: 15 residues. Germline CDR1 is SGHKS and CDR2 is YYEKEE (reference sequence). The CDR3 DNA sequence: TGTGCCAGCAGCTCGTACAGGTATACCCCCTACGAGCAGTACTTC. Protein product: CASSSYRYTPYEQYF.

This sequence joins TRBV24-1 and TRBJ2-3, with D hard to call. CDR3 length: 17 residues. Germline V lookup: CDR1 KGHDR, CDR2 SFDVKD. Trimming stripped 2 bases from V and 2 bases from J, with 16 bases between. The CDR3 is CATSDSGVAYPTDTQYF. The CDR3 DNA is TGTGCCACCAGTGATTCTGGTGTTGCGTACCCCACAGATACGCAGTATTTT.

The chain is built from TRBV19 and TRBJ1-6, with D possibly matching TRBD1 (5 bases). CDR3 size: 16 residues. Trimming shortened V by 3 bases and J by 0 bases, and 9 bases separated the two germline ends. CDR1 LNHDA and CDR2 SQIVND come from the germline V gene (reference sequence). The CDR3 DNA reads as TGTGCCAGTAGTATGGGGCGGATCTCCTATAATTCACCCCTCCACTTT. Translating it yields CASSMGRISYNSPLHF.

In this sample, this clone is medium-sized (0.01 to 0.1%). The genes are TRBV9 and TRBJ2-5, with D perhaps matching TRBD1 (6 bases). V lost 3 bases to trimming and J lost 4 bases, with 22 bases between them. The CDR3 is made up of 17 amino acids. Germline loops: CDR1 SGDLS, CDR2 YYNGEE. The CDR3, as DNA: TGTGCCAGCAGCGAGTCCGGGTTGAGGGGGTTGGGAGAGACCCAGTACTTC. This gives the protein CASSESGLRGLGETQYF.

V is TRBV2 and J is TRBJ2-1, with D tentatively TRBD1 (5 bases). Germline loops: CDR1 SNHLY, CDR2 FYNNEI. V lost 4 bases and J 9 bases, leaving 13 bases between the germline ends. The CDR3 is made up of 13 amino acids. CDR3 residues: CASSVQGPREQFF. CDR3 DNA sequence: TGTGCCAGCAGTGTTCAGGGTCCCCGTGAGCAGTTCTTC. The variable domain in full, with the rest retrieved from reference TRBV2 and TRBJ2-1, is EPEVTQTPSHQVTQMGQEVILRCVPISNHLYFYWYRQILGQKVEFLVSFYNNEISEKSEIFDDQFSVERPDGSNFTLKIRSTKLEDSAMYFCASSVQGPREQFFGPGTRLTVL.

There are a few counts of this clone. V gene TRBV5-1 combines with J gene TRBJ1-4; D gene uncertain. Trimming left V 4 bases short and J 5 bases short, with 12 bases between. The CDR3 sequence is 14 residues long. Germline V gene data show CDR1 as SGHRS and CDR2 as YFSETQ. The CDR3 nucleotides read TGCGCCAGCAGCCGGGAACCCTCAAATGAAAAACTGTTTTTT. It specifies CASSREPSNEKLFF. The full variable domain, with the rest looked up from reference TRBV5-1 and TRBJ1-4, is KAGVTQTPRYLIKTRGQQVTLSCSPISGHRSVSWYQQTPGQGLQFLFEYFSETQRNKGNFPGRFSGRQFSNSRSEMNVSTLELGDSALYLCASSREPSNEKLFFGSGTQLSVL.

The V and J genes are TRBV29-1 and TRBJ2-1, with TRBD2 matching over 12 bases. The germline V gene has CDR1 SQVTM and CDR2 ANQGSEA. The ends lost 7 bases at V and 10 bases at J; junction bases unmatched: 11. The CDR3 covers 14 residues. The CDR3 loop is CSAGLAGLPGEQFF. DNA of the CDR3: TGCAGCGCCGGACTAGCGGGGCTGCCGGGGGAGCAGTTCTTC.

The chain couples TRBV7-2 to TRBJ1-5; 7 nucleotides align to TRBD1. Germline CDR1 reads SGHTA; CDR2 reads FQGNSA. The CDR3 consists of 14 residues. V gave up 5 bases and J gave up 5 bases; unmatched junction bases: 6. CDR3 bases: TGTGCCAGCAGCAGCGACAGGGCCCATCAGCCCCAGCATTTT. As protein: CASSSDRAHQPQHF. The full variable domain, in which reference TRBV7-2 and TRBJ1-5 provide the parts outside the CDR3, is GAGVSQSPSNKVTEKGKDVELRCDPISGHTALYWYRQSLGQGLEFLIYFQGNSAPDKSGLPSDRFSAERTGGSVSTLTIQRTQQEDSAVYLCASSSDRAHQPQHFGDGTRLSIL.

The gene calls are TRBV28 and TRBJ1-5; D may be TRBD1 (5 bases). There are 15 residues in the CDR3. Between the trimmed V and J ends, which lost 2 bases and 1 base, there was a span of 9 bases. Germline V gene lookup returns CDR1 MDHEN and CDR2 SYDVKM. CDR3 amino acids: CASSLPQGSNQPQHF. The CDR3 DNA follows: TGTGCCAGCAGTTTACCCCAGGGAAGCAATCAGCCCCAGCATTTT.

The V call is TRBV3-1 (or the pseudogene TRBV3-2), the J call TRBJ1-5; 9 bases agree with TRBD1. Germline CDR1 and CDR2: LGHDT and YNNKEL (reference sequence). The CDR3 sequence is 15 residues long. V was clipped by 4 bases and J by 0 bases; unmatched bases: 1. Here the CDR3 DNA reads TGTGCCAGCAGCCCACAGGGGGCTAGCAATCAGCCCCAGCATTTT. Amino acids: CASSPQGASNQPQHF.

This rearrangement joins TRBV5-6 to TRBJ2-7, with D possibly matching TRBD2 (6 bases). The CDR3 loop spans 13 amino acids. V lost 1 base and J 2 bases, leaving 7 bases between the germline ends. The germline gives CDR1 SGHDT, CDR2 YYEEEE. The CDR3 DNA reads TGTGCCAGCAGCTTGTCGGGGGCCTACGAGCAGTACTTC. Its translation: CASSLSGAYEQYF.

This clone was observed a few times. V and J are TRBV4-2 and TRBJ1-3; unclear D gene. The CDR3 contains 16 residues. Germline values: CDR1 LGHNA, CDR2 YNFKEQ. V lost 1 base to trimming and J lost 1 base, with 11 bases between them. The CDR3 reads CASSQGLQTSGNTIYF. CDR3 coding DNA: TGTGCCAGCAGCCAAGGCCTCCAGACATCTGGAAACACCATATATTTT.